A single TCR beta chain is shown here with its context. The CDR3 is 15 amino acids. Trimming took 5 bases from V and 4 from J, leaving 16 bases between them. From germline, CDR1 is SGHTA and CDR2 FQGNSA. Only in-frame clones appear in the TCRdb table, and some are missing; sequencing was by immunoSEQ multiplex PCR. The table includes more than 150,000 clones, nearly 90% detected once. These data are taken from a study of blood T cell repertoires in COVID-19. For the study at large: PBMCs, B-cell-depleted T cells, or T cells were the source of the cDNA or gDNA that made up the material.

The rearrangement uses TRBV7-2 and TRBJ2-3; possible D gene TRBD2, 6 bases. This clonotype was obtained from a man aged 50-60 years with acute or convalescent COVID-19. The specimen sequenced was peripheral blood. The CDR3 DNA is TGTGCCAGCAGCGGGAGGCGGGACCCGCCAGATACGCAGTATTTT. Translating it yields CASSGRRDPPDTQYF. Drawing the rest from reference TRBV7-2 and TRBJ2-3, the complete variable domain is GAGVSQSPSNKVTEKGKDVELRCDPISGHTALYWYRQSLGQGLEFLIYFQGNSAPDKSGLPSDRFSAERTGGSVSTLTIQRTQQEDSAVYLCASSGRRDPPDTQYFGPGTRLTVL.